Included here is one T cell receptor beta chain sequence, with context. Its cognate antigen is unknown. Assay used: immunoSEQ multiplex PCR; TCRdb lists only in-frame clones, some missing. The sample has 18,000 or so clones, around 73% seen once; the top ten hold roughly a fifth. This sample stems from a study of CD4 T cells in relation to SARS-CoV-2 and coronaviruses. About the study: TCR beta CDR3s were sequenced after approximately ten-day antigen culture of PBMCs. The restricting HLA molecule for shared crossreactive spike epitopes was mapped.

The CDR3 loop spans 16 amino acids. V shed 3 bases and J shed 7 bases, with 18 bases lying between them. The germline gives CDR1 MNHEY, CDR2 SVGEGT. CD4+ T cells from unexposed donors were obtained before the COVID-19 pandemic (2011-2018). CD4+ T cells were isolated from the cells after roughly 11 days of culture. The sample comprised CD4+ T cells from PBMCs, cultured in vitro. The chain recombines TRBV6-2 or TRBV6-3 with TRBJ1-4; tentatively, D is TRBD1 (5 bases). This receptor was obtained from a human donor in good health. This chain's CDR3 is CASSYLVGEVAEKLFF. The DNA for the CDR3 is TGTGCCAGCAGTTATTTAGTGGGGGAGGTTGCTGAAAAACTGTTTTTT.